The 27 T cell receptor beta chains in this list originate from one sample, sequenced in a study of shared clonotypes between healthy human individuals. The data were produced by immunoSEQ multiplex PCR, yet TCRdb's version contains in-frame clones alone and is incomplete. The repertoire holds 850,000 to 1,200,000 clones, with around 76% as singletons. Sequenced: memory CD4+ T cells sorted from blood. Subset given: CD45RA-negative fraction. These receptors were obtained from a man between 18 and 29 years old in good health.

Notes on this clone: The sample has other DNA sequences that encode this CDR3 too. The V and J genes are TRBV20-1 and TRBJ2-5; no firm D call. The CDR3 is made up of 10 amino acids. Trimming cost V 5 bases and J 1 base, with 2 bases left between them. From germline, CDR1 is DFQATT and CDR2 SNEGSKA (reference sequence). The CDR3 nucleotides read TGCAGTGCTGGCCAAGAGACCCAGTACTTC. It encodes CSAGQETQYF.

In this sample, this clone turned up a few times. The V gene is TRBV18, the J gene TRBJ2-7; D perhaps matches TRBD1 (5 bases). From germline, CDR1 is KGHSH and CDR2 LQKENI. Trimming removed 4 bases at V and 3 bases at J, with 13 bases between. The CDR3 sequence is 14 residues long. This CDR3 is CASSREGVSYEQYF. The CDR3 nucleotides read TGTGCCAGCTCACGGGAAGGGGTCAGCTACGAGCAGTACTTC.

This clone was picked up a small number of times. The chain recombines TRBV19 with TRBJ2-7; 9 nucleotides align to TRBD1. This CDR3 region has 15 residues. Trimming removed 2 bases from V and 3 bases from J; junction bases left unmatched: 5. Germline CDR1 and CDR2: LNHDA and SQIVND (reference sequence). CDR3 nucleotides: TGTGCCAGTAGTATATCCCCGGGACAGGGCTACGAGCAGTACTTC. Protein sequence: CASSISPGQGYEQYF.

This clone showed up many times. The chain recombines TRBV9 with TRBJ1-2; no clear D. The germline CDR1 and CDR2 sequences are SGDLS and YYNGEE. The ends were cut back, 4 bases at V and 8 bases at J, with 15 bases in the middle. The CDR3 has 13 residues. The chain's CDR3 is CASSPTLSVGYTF. CDR3 nucleotide sequence: TGTGCCAGCAGCCCTACACTCTCCGTGGGCTACACCTTC.

V usage is TRBV4-1 and J usage is TRBJ2-4, with 7 bases that match TRBD2. This CDR3 has 14 amino acids. J lost 6 bases, V lost 0 bases, and 2 bases had no gene match. Per germline, CDR1 MGHRA and CDR2 YSYEKL. The CDR3 reads CASSQDREVNIQYF. DNA of the CDR3: TGCGCCAGCAGCCAAGATCGGGAGGTAAACATTCAGTACTTC.

This clone has a handful of counts. The chain uses TRBV7-2 and TRBJ2-1, with 13 bases matching TRBD2. CDR1 and CDR2 from the germline V gene are SGHTA and FQGNSA. CDR3 length: 18 amino acids. After removal of 0 bases from V and 4 bases from J, the junction contained 6 bases not matched to a gene. The CDR3 loop reads CASSLASLGLAGYNEQFF. DNA for the CDR3: TGTGCCAGCAGCTTAGCTAGTTTGGGACTAGCGGGGTACAATGAGCAGTTCTTC. The whole variable domain, filled in from reference TRBV7-2 and TRBJ2-1, reads GAGVSQSPSNKVTEKGKDVELRCDPISGHTALYWYRQSLGQGLEFLIYFQGNSAPDKSGLPSDRFSAERTGGSVSTLTIQRTQQEDSAVYLCASSLASLGLAGYNEQFFGPGTRLTVL.

The rearrangement uses TRBV9 and TRBJ2-5; no reliable D call. CDR3 length equals 15 residues. The germline V and J ends were trimmed by 2 bases and 2 bases, with 13 bases remaining between them. In germline, CDR1 is SGDLS, CDR2 YYNGEE. CDR3 coding DNA: TGTGCCAGCAGCGTCGGCGGTTCCTTACAAGAGACCCAGTACTTC. Translated: CASSVGGSLQETQYF. Based on the CDR3 plus reference TRBV9 and TRBJ2-5, the full variable domain is DSGVTQTPKHLITATGQRVTLRCSPRSGDLSVYWYQQSLDQGLQFLIQYYNGEERAKGNILERFSAQQFPDLHSELNLSSLELGDSALYFCASSVGGSLQETQYFGPGTRLLVL.

Points on this clone: Other DNA sequences in this specimen translate into the identical CDR3. The V gene is TRBV5-1, the J gene TRBJ1-6; D perhaps matches TRBD1 (5 bases). Deletions cut 0 bases from V and 0 bases from J, with 7 bases between. The length of the CDR3 is 16 residues. Germline-derived CDR1 and CDR2 are SGHRS and YFSETQ. CDR3 sequence (DNA): TGCGCCAGCAGCTTGGGGGGGAGCTCCTATAATTCACCCCTCCACTTT. Amino acids: CASSLGGSSYNSPLHF. The full variable domain, in which reference TRBV5-1 and TRBJ1-6 provide the parts outside the CDR3, is KAGVTQTPRYLIKTRGQQVTLSCSPISGHRSVSWYQQTPGQGLQFLFEYFSETQRNKGNFPGRFSGRQFSNSRSEMNVSTLELGDSALYLCASSLGGSSYNSPLHFGNGTRLTVT.

This rearrangement joins TRBV5-1 to TRBJ2-1, with TRBD1 matching 8 bases. CDR1 SGHRS and CDR2 YFSETQ come from the germline V gene. Trimming removed 4 bases from V and 12 bases from J; junction bases left unmatched: 12. The CDR3 length is 14 residues. Written as DNA, the CDR3 is TGCGCCAGCAGCGGAAGACAGGGGCCGGCTTCGCAGTTCTTC. Protein sequence: CASSGRQGPASQFF.

The chain couples TRBV25-1 to TRBJ1-4; 9 bases agree with TRBD1. J was trimmed by 7 bases and V by 2 bases; bases with no gene match: 5. Germline V CDR1 and CDR2: MGHDK, SYGVNS. The CDR3 sequence is 15 residues long. The CDR3 nucleotides read TGTGCCAGCAGTGAAGTTGGGACAGGGAGTGAAAAACTGTTTTTT. Residues: CASSEVGTGSEKLFF.

V usage is TRBV19 and J usage is TRBJ2-1; possible D gene TRBD2, 6 bases. V was trimmed by 5 bases and J by 7 bases, leaving 18 bases between them. The length of the CDR3 is 15 residues. CDR1 and CDR2 from the germline V gene are LNHDA and SQIVND (reference sequence). The CDR3 nucleotides are TGTGCCAGTAGTGGCTCTTGGGCTAGCGCTAATGAGCAGTTCTTC. Protein: CASSGSWASANEQFF. The full variable domain, completed using reference TRBV19 and TRBJ2-1, is DGGITQSPKYLFRKEGQNVTLSCEQNLNHDAMYWYRQDPGQGLRLIYYSQIVNDFQKGDIAEGYSVSREKKESFPLTVTSAQKNPTAFYLCASSGSWASANEQFFGPGTRLTVL.

V gene TRBV11-2 combines with J gene TRBJ2-1; D ambiguous. This CDR3 spans 14 amino acids. Germline CDR1 and CDR2: SGHAT and FQNNGV. V shed 5 bases and J shed 9 bases, with 17 bases lying between them. CDR3 sequence reads: CASSEGRSWGEQFF. DNA for the CDR3: TGTGCCAGCAGCGAAGGGCGATCCTGGGGTGAGCAGTTCTTC.

This chain joins TRBV18 and TRBJ1-3; 7 nucleotides match TRBD1. The germline gives CDR1 KGHSH, CDR2 LQKENI. This CDR3 has 16 residues. Trimming at V came to 6 bases and at J to 0 bases, leaving 8 bases not matched to a gene. The CDR3, as DNA: TGTGCCAGCTCTCGAGGGGGCTCCAGCTCTGGAAACACCATATATTTT. This encodes CASSRGGSSSGNTIYF.

J is TRBJ2-2 and V is TRBV7-2, with 11 positions matching TRBD2. The junction had 7 bases not matched to a gene; V was cut back by 4 bases and J by 6 bases. CDR1 is SGHTA, CDR2 FQGNSA, per germline. This CDR3 region has 16 residues. This chain's CDR3 is CASSSVAGGQAGELFF. In nucleotides, the CDR3 is TGTGCCAGCAGCTCCGTAGCGGGGGGGCAAGCCGGGGAGCTGTTTTTT.

The table lists this clone with a few counts. A much bigger clone sits one base away, suggesting this may be a read error. The identical CDR3 is also encoded by other nucleotide sequences in the sample. The gene calls are TRBV6-1 and TRBJ1-5; D ambiguous. There are 13 residues in the CDR3. Trimming left V 4 bases short and J 2 bases short, with 6 bases between. Germline V gene lookup returns CDR1 MNHNS and CDR2 SASEGT. The CDR3 coding sequence is TGTGCCAGCAGTGGGACGGGCAATCAGCCCCAGCATTTT. It translates to CASSGTGNQPQHF.

The chain couples TRBV6-1 to TRBJ1-3; 9 bases line up with TRBD1. J was trimmed by 3 bases and V by 9 bases; bases with no gene match: 3. Germline CDR1 MNHNS, CDR2 SASEGT. The length of the CDR3 is 13 residues. The CDR3 region has the DNA TGTGCCAGTAGACAGGGGGATGGAAACACCATATATTTT. Translating gives CASRQGDGNTIYF.

The chain joins TRBV15 to TRBJ1-5; 11 bases match TRBD1. Unmatched junction bases numbered 5, after V lost 9 bases and J lost 7 bases. CDR3 length: 13 residues. Germline values: CDR1 LNHNV, CDR2 YYDKDF (reference sequence). DNA for the CDR3: TGTGCCACGGGACAGGGGGATGAGCAGCCCCAGCATTTT. It specifies CATGQGDEQPQHF.

The chain joins TRBV6-5 to TRBJ2-1; D gene unclear. The CDR3 spans 13 residues. V lost 8 bases, J lost 4 bases, and 12 bases lay in between. Germline assignment: CDR1 MNHEY and CDR2 SVGAGI. The DNA for the CDR3 is TGTGCCAGCTCCCAGGAGCCTTACAATGAGCAGTTCTTC. It encodes CASSQEPYNEQFF.

V gene TRBV9 combines with J gene TRBJ1-3; D is unclear. Germline assignment: CDR1 SGDLS and CDR2 YYNGEE. The CDR3 length is 16 residues. Trimming pared 3 bases from V and 0 bases from J, leaving 13 bases between. CDR3 coding DNA: TGTGCCAGCAGCGCCGGAAACGACCTCTCTGGAAACACCATATATTTT. This codes for CASSAGNDLSGNTIYF.

The chain combines TRBV6-5 with TRBJ1-5; D is uncertain. The CDR3 consists of 14 residues. Germline CDR1 reads MNHEY; CDR2 reads SVGAGI. Deletions cut 6 bases from V and 2 bases from J, with 11 bases between. CDR3 sequence: CASRRLGGNQPQHF. The CDR3 region has the DNA TGTGCCAGCAGACGACTTGGAGGCAATCAGCCCCAGCATTTT.

This chain connects TRBV25-1 to TRBJ2-3; D is possibly TRBD2 (6 bases). V lost 6 bases and J 2 bases, leaving 21 bases between the germline ends. CDR1 is MGHDK and CDR2 is SYGVNS in the germline V gene. This CDR3 is 17 amino acids long. The CDR3, as DNA: TGTGCCAGCAGCGTGGGTCCCGAGGACTATTACACAGATACGCAGTATTTT. It translates to CASSVGPEDYYTDTQYF.

This clone was seen just once. This chain connects TRBV2 to TRBJ1-1; the D gene is possibly TRBD1 (5 bases). The ends were cut back, 7 bases at V and 6 bases at J, with 18 bases in the middle. The CDR3 totals 14 residues. Germline assignment: CDR1 SNHLY and CDR2 FYNNEI. The CDR3 coding sequence is TGTGCCAGCATCCGTGCATTCAGAGGGGCTGAAGCTTTCTTT. Translation: CASIRAFRGAEAFF. Variable domain in full (rest from reference TRBV2 and TRBJ1-1): EPEVTQTPSHQVTQMGQEVILRCVPISNHLYFYWYRQILGQKVEFLVSFYNNEISEKSEIFDDQFSVERPDGSNFTLKIRSTKLEDSAMYFCASIRAFRGAEAFFGQGTRLTVV.

The chain has TRBV6-5 and TRBJ2-3; either TRBD1 or TRBD2 may supply D (5 bases each). V was clipped by 0 bases and J by 4 bases, with 8 bases between them. In germline, CDR1 is MNHEY, CDR2 SVGAGI. The CDR3 runs to 14 residues. The CDR3 reads CASSYSGPSDTQYF. DNA of the CDR3: TGTGCCAGCAGTTACTCGGGACCTTCAGATACGCAGTATTTT.

The V gene is TRBV28, the J gene TRBJ1-2; 7 bases agree with TRBD1. Trimming removed 5 bases from V and 0 bases from J; junction bases left unmatched: 9. The CDR3 is made up of 16 amino acids. CDR1 and CDR2 from the germline V gene are MDHEN and SYDVKM. The CDR3 spells CASSTPQGGANYGYTF. The CDR3 DNA sequence: TGTGCCAGCAGTACCCCCCAGGGGGGAGCTAACTATGGCTACACCTTC.

Notes on this clone: One base away lies a much larger clone, so this may be a sequencing read error. V usage is TRBV6-7 and J usage is TRBJ1-2; D perhaps matches TRBD1 (6 bases). Being an ORF, TRBV6-7 has a function that is uncertain. The V gene lost 6 bases and the J gene lost 1 base, with 9 bases spanning the gap. CDR3 length: 13 amino acids. CDR3 sequence (DNA): TGTGCCAGCAGCTTGGACAGTAACTATGGCTACACCTTC. The encoded protein is CASSLDSNYGYTF.

This clone showed up just once. CDR3 DNA: TGTGCCAGCAGCCCCCGAGAAGCGCCCGAGCAGTACTTC. Translating gives CASSPREAPEQYF. The J gene is TRBJ2-7, the V gene TRBV4-2; no reliable D call. Trimming pared 4 bases from V and 6 bases from J, leaving 13 bases between. Germline values: CDR1 LGHNA, CDR2 YNFKEQ. The CDR3 covers 13 residues.

The J gene is TRBJ1-1, the V gene TRBV5-5, with a weak D call TRBD1 (5 bases). The V and J ends lost 0 bases and 10 bases respectively, with 19 bases between them. The CDR3 totals 15 residues. Germline lookup yields CDR1 SGHKS and CDR2 YYEKEE (reference sequence). The CDR3, as DNA: TGTGCCAGCAGCTTGGCCGGGGCGTCCCGGTCCCGAGCTTTCTTT. Translated, it gives CASSLAGASRSRAFF. The full variable domain, with the rest looked up from reference TRBV5-5 and TRBJ1-1, is DAGVTQSPTHLIKTRGQQVTLRCSPISGHKSVSWYQQVLGQGPQFIFQYYEKEERGRGNFPDRFSARQFPNYSSELNVNALLLGDSALYLCASSLAGASRSRAFFGQGTRLTVV.